Listed here is a single T cell receptor (beta chain). Its specificity is unknown. The sample comes from a study of PD-1 blockade in classical Hodgkin lymphoma. Each patient relapsed following autologous stem cell transplantation, and prior brentuximab vedotin exposure differed. Study-level findings and limits: Why the repertoires differ is still unclear, perhaps disease activity or prior therapy. Exclusion covered patients beginning nivolumab under 1 year post-ASCT. Baseline diversity resembling that of newly diagnosed patients was seen in complete responders. Healthy donors reportedly exceeded newly diagnosed patients in baseline TCR diversity.

Produced via immunoSEQ multiplex PCR; TCRdb's table is partial and in-frame only. The sample lists 29,000 or so clones, 70% occurring once. The sequence derives from a human donor with classical Hodgkin lymphoma. Sample: peripheral blood mononuclear cells (PBMCs), taken before the second cycle of nivolumab.

CDR3 DNA: TGTGCCAGCAGCTTAGCCGGGGGGCTAGACACCGGGGAGCTGTTTTTT. This translates into CASSLAGGLDTGELFF. The gene calls are TRBV7-6 and TRBJ2-2, with D tentatively TRBD2 (7 bases). Germline values: CDR1 SGHVS, CDR2 FNYEAQ. The CDR3 contains 16 residues. The V and J ends lost 0 bases and 3 bases respectively, with 11 bases between them. Together with reference TRBV7-6 and TRBJ2-2, the CDR3 gives the full variable domain: GAGVSQSPRYKVTKRGQDVALRCDPISGHVSLYWYRQALGQGPEFLTYFNYEAQQDKSGLPNDRFSAERPEGSISTLTIQRTEQRDSAMYRCASSLAGGLDTGELFFGEGSRLTVL.